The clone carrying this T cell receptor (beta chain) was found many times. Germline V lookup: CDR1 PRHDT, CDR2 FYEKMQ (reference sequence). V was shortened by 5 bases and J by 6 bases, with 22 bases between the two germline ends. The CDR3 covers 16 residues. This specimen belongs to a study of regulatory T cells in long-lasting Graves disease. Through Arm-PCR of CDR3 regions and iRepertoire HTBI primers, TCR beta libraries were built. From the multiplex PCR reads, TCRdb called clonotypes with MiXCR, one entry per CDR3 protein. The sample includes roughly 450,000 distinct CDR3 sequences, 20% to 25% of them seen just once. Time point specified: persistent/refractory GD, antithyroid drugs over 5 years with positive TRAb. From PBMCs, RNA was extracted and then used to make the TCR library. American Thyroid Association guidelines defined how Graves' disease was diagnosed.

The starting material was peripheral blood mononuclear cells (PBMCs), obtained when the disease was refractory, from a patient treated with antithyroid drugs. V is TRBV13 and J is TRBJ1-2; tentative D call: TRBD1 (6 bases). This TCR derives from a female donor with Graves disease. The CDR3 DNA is TGTGCCAGCAGCGCAGACCCAGGGAAGGGGGATAATGGCTACACCTTC. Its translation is CASSADPGKGDNGYTF.